These 18 T cell receptor beta chains were all obtained from the same sample, sequenced in a study of beta chain features in type 1 diabetes (dated 2018 in TCRdb). The research as a whole found: A moderate but significant shortening of TCRB CDR3 length was observed in type 1 diabetes patients in all four CD4+ subsets.

Antigens of these TCRs are unknown. The library came from the immunoSEQ multiplex PCR assay. The entire amount of isolated RNA was reverse transcribed using the High Capacity cDNA Reverse Transcription Kit, so the sequenced TCRB transcripts were expressed ones. Here the immuneACCESS table is served through TCRdb, limited to in-frame sequences with V and J called. Missing clones are a known gap in these copies; in checked studies unresolved V genes cover under half, and the rest lacks a known reason. The sample table contains over 300,000 clones; only one count was recorded for roughly a tenth of them. The ten top clones hold 0.95% to 1.1% of the sample. The specimen was central memory CD4+ T cells from blood. These receptors were collected from a man aged 30-40 years with type 1 diabetes.

Points on this clone: The same CDR3 is also encoded by other DNA sequences in this sample. V usage is TRBV5-1 and J usage is TRBJ2-7; no definite D call. This CDR3 comprises 14 residues. Germline CDR1 and CDR2: SGHRS and YFSETQ. With 0 bases removed from V and 0 bases from J, the gap between germline ends came to 7 bases. CDR3 amino acids: CASSLGDGSYEQYF. The CDR3 coding sequence is TGCGCCAGCAGCTTGGGCGACGGCTCCTACGAGCAGTACTTC.

The chain recombines TRBV30 with TRBJ1-2; 7 positions agree with TRBD1. Germline CDR1 GTSNPN, CDR2 SVGIG (reference sequence). This CDR3 has 12 residues. After removal of 0 bases from V and 9 bases from J, the junction contained 4 bases not matched to a gene. For the CDR3, the DNA is TGTGCCTGGAGTGTCACAGGGGAAAGCTACACCTTC. Its translation: CAWSVTGESYTF.

The chain has TRBV6-1 and TRBJ2-7; TRBD1 aligns across 9 bases. From germline, CDR1 is MNHNS and CDR2 SASEGT. V gave up 3 bases and J gave up 5 bases; unmatched junction bases: 2. The CDR3 is 13 residues long. This CDR3 reads CASSDRDRDEQYF. The CDR3 bases are TGTGCCAGCAGTGACCGGGACAGGGACGAGCAGTACTTC.

This clone was seen a handful of times. This chain connects TRBV7-9 to TRBJ2-7; 9 bases map to TRBD2. The junction had 11 bases not matched to a gene; V was cut back by 5 bases and J by 6 bases. The CDR3 has 15 amino acids. The V gene's germline CDR1 is SEHNR and CDR2 FQNEAQ (reference sequence). CDR3 DNA sequence: TGTGCCAGCAGCCTGACTAGCGGTAGGGGATCCGAGCAGTACTTC. Its translation: CASSLTSGRGSEQYF. Based on the CDR3 plus reference TRBV7-9 and TRBJ2-7, the full variable domain is DTGVSQNPRHKITKRGQNVTFRCDPISEHNRLYWYRQTLGQGPEFLTYFQNEAQLEKSRLLSDRFSAERPKGSFSTLEIQRTEQGDSAMYLCASSLTSGRGSEQYFGPGTRLTVT.

The chain couples TRBV19 to TRBJ2-5; D uncertain. This CDR3 has 11 residues. Germline V gene data show CDR1 as LNHDA and CDR2 as SQIVND (reference sequence). V lost 5 bases to trimming and J lost 4 bases, with 5 bases between them. The CDR3 here is CASSSGETQYF. As DNA, the CDR3 is TGTGCCAGTAGTTCGGGAGAGACCCAGTACTTC.

This chain uses TRBV29-1 with TRBJ1-4, with 10 nucleotides matching TRBD1. V lost 4 bases to trimming and J lost 6 bases; unmatched junction nucleotides: 5. Per germline, CDR1 SQVTM and CDR2 ANQGSEA. This CDR3 contains 14 residues. This CDR3 reads CSVGSGTGDEKLFF. CDR3 nucleotide sequence: TGCAGCGTTGGGTCCGGGACAGGGGATGAAAAACTGTTTTTT.

This clone came up a few times. The same CDR3 also results from other DNA sequences found in this sample. This chain connects TRBV15 to TRBJ2-2, with D perhaps being TRBD1 or TRBD2 (5 bases each). There are 14 residues in the CDR3. Trimming removed 1 base from V and 6 bases from J, with 9 bases in between. CDR1 LNHNV and CDR2 YYDKDF come from the germline V gene (reference sequence). As DNA, the CDR3 is TGTGCCACCAGCAGAGGGGACGTCGCCGGGGAGCTGTTTTTT. As protein: CATSRGDVAGELFF.

This clone was counted a few times. The rearrangement links TRBV4-3 to TRBJ2-1; 9 bases map to TRBD2. This CDR3 has 16 amino acids. Germline V gives CDR1 LGHNA, CDR2 YSLEER. J lost 8 bases, V lost 4 bases, and 12 bases had no gene match. This chain's CDR3 is CASSRASAGGLHEQFF. CDR3 bases: TGCGCCAGCAGCCGAGCATCTGCGGGGGGGCTGCATGAGCAGTTCTTC.

This clone appeared a few times. The chain joins TRBV5-1 to TRBJ2-3; D is uncertain. Germline assignment: CDR1 SGHRS and CDR2 YFSETQ. The CDR3 has 16 residues. V was cut by 9 bases and J by 3 bases, with 23 bases left in between. The CDR3 protein is CATPSPGSERTDTQYF. CDR3 DNA sequence: TGCGCCACCCCTTCCCCCGGCTCAGAGAGGACAGATACGCAGTATTTT.

This clone was counted only a few times. CDR3 in DNA: TGTGCCAGAAGGACAGAATATGGCTACACCTTC. Its translation is CARRTEYGYTF. The chain employs TRBV21-1 and TRBJ1-2; TRBD1 is the table's D call, not checked against the DNA. TRBV21-1 constitutes a pseudogene. The CDR3 loop spans 11 amino acids.

The V gene is TRBV6-1, the J gene TRBJ2-2; TRBD1 is a possible D gene (5 bases). V was trimmed by 6 bases and J by 4 bases, leaving 9 bases between them. The CDR3 has 13 amino acids. Per germline, CDR1 MNHNS and CDR2 SASEGT. The CDR3 coding sequence is TGTGCCAGCAGCCAGGGCTTCACCGGGGAGCTGTTTTTT. Amino acid sequence: CASSQGFTGELFF.

This clone was found a few times. This chain connects TRBV7-2 to TRBJ2-1; TRBD2 matches at 11 bases. Germline trimming cut 5 bases from V and 5 bases from J; bases unmatched to any gene: 17. Germline loops: CDR1 SGHTA, CDR2 FQGNSA. The CDR3 is made up of 19 amino acids. This CDR3 reads CASSLLTSGAPRANNEQFF. The DNA of the CDR3 is TGTGCCAGCAGCCTTCTGACTAGCGGGGCGCCAAGGGCTAACAATGAGCAGTTCTTC.

Note on this clone: It differs at one base from a far larger clone, so likely a read error. Distinct nucleotide sequences in the sample also encode this CDR3. This chain joins TRBV7-2 and TRBJ2-6; D gene unclear. The germline V gene encodes CDR1 SGHTA and CDR2 FQGNSA. The CDR3 length is 15 residues. The V gene lost 1 base and the J gene lost 1 base, with 5 bases spanning the gap. This CDR3 reads CASSLVGSGANVLTF. In nucleotides, the CDR3 is TGTGCCAGCAGCTTAGTGGGTTCTGGGGCCAACGTCCTGACTTTC.

As to this clone: Sequence at one end of the junction differs from germline and may be a read error. The chain joins TRBV7-2 to TRBJ2-1, with TRBD2 matching 12 bases. CDR1 is SGHTA and CDR2 is FQGNSA in the germline V gene. The CDR3 spans 15 residues. CDR3 region: CASSLAGGPYNEQFF. CDR3 sequence (DNA): TGTGCCAGCAGCCTAGCGGGGGGGCCCTACAATGAGCAGTTCTTC.

This clone came up a few times. The J gene is TRBJ1-5, the V gene TRBV6-1, with unresolved D. CDR3 size: 14 residues. CDR1 MNHNS and CDR2 SASEGT come from the germline V gene. V dropped 3 bases and J dropped 3 bases, with 9 bases sitting between them. CDR3 nucleotides: TGTGCCAGCAGTGAGTACAGCATCAATCAGCCCCAGCATTTT. Translated: CASSEYSINQPQHF.

The table lists this clone with a few counts. The V gene is TRBV2, the J gene TRBJ1-2; 7 positions agree with TRBD1. The J segment lost 9 bases and the V segment lost 1 base, leaving 5 bases of the junction unmatched. The CDR3 has 13 amino acids. The V gene's germline CDR1 is SNHLY and CDR2 FYNNEI. In DNA, the CDR3 is TGTGCCAGCAGTGAAGAGGGACAGAGCCGCTACACCTTC. Protein product: CASSEEGQSRYTF.

This clone was found a few times. The chain combines TRBV9 with TRBJ2-1, with 8 bases matching TRBD2. The CDR3 is made up of 17 amino acids. Losses at the gene ends were 0 bases for V and 7 bases for J; bases not matched to a gene: 12. Germline CDR1 and CDR2: SGDLS and YYNGEE. The CDR3 loop reads CASSVVGTGGLWNEQFF. The DNA for the CDR3 is TGTGCCAGCAGCGTAGTGGGAACGGGGGGGCTGTGGAATGAGCAGTTCTTC.

Written as DNA, the CDR3 is TGTGCCAGTACCCGACTCGGGACCACTGAAGCTTTCTTT. It encodes CASTRLGTTEAFF. The chain carries TRBV19 and TRBJ1-1; TRBD1 might be the D (5 bases). CDR3 length: 13 residues. With 7 bases removed from V and 4 bases from J, the gap between germline ends came to 13 bases. Germline V lookup: CDR1 LNHDA, CDR2 SQIVND (reference sequence).